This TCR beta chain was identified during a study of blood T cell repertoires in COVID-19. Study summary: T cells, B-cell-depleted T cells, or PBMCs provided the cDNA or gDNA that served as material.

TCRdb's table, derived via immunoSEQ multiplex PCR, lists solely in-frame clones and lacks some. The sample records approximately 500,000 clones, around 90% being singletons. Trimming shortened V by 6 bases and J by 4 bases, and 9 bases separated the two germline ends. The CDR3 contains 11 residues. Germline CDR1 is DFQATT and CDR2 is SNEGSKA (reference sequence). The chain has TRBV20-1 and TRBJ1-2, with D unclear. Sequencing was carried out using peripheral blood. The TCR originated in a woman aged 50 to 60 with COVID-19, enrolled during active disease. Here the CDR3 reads CSAVDFYGYTF. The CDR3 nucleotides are TGCAGTGCAGTCGACTTCTATGGCTACACCTTC.